This is a list of T cell receptor beta chains from one sample in a study of Ad26.COV2.S vaccination and SARS-CoV-2 variants. TCRdb keeps only in-frame clones here, not all; method: immunoSEQ multiplex PCR. The sample shows 400,000 or so clones, approximately 86% of them seen only once. The sample was peripheral blood, taken in a trial of Ad26.COV2.S vaccine versus placebo. Receptor source: a person between 18 and 65 years old who received the Ad26.COV2.S COVID-19 vaccine or a placebo. Each CDR3 is given with its conserved first and last residue. The order of the fields is V gene, D gene, J gene, clone size, CDR3 protein, CDR3 DNA. D genes are given only for firm matches. Clone size is stated in some rows and not others, as once, few, many or a class when expanded.

>TRBV19|-|TRBJ1-2|once
CASRNPWGRRPYGYTF
TGTGCCAGTAGGAACCCCTGGGGCAGAAGGCCCTATGGCTACACCTTC
>TRBV19|-|TRBJ1-3|-
CASISQAHHSSGNTIYF
TGTGCCAGTATTTCACAGGCTCACCACTCCTCTGGAAACACCATATATTTT
>TRBV7-6|-|TRBJ1-1|-
CASSSGGFEAFF
TGTGCCAGCAGCTCTGGGGGCTTTGAAGCTTTCTTT
>TRBV3-1/TRBV3-2|-|TRBJ1-1|-
CASSPNKGDGMNTEAFF
TGTGCCAGCAGCCCAAACAAGGGGGACGGCATGAACACTGAAGCTTTCTTT
>TRBV10-3|-|TRBJ1-1|-
CAIRPGGAQTEAFF
TGTGCCATCAGGCCCGGGGGGGCTCAGACTGAAGCTTTCTTT
>TRBV10-1|-|TRBJ1-2|-
CASSDGDYGYTF
TGCGCCAGCAGTGACGGCGACTATGGCTACACCTTC
>TRBV27|-|TRBJ2-7|few
CASSLGQSYEQYF
TGTGCCAGCAGTTTAGGACAGTCCTACGAGCAGTACTTC
>TRBV6-5|-|TRBJ2-2|-
CATSRTKNTGELFF
TGTGCCACATCACGGACTAAGAACACCGGGGAGCTGTTTTTT
>TRBV7-9|TRBD1|TRBJ1-2|-
CASSSRDSYGYTF
TGTGCCAGCAGCTCACGGGACAGCTATGGCTACACCTTC
>TRBV5-1|-|TRBJ1-4|-
CASSLDGGNEKLFF
TGCGCCAGCAGCTTGGATGGGGGGAATGAAAAACTGTTTTTT
>TRBV6-2/TRBV6-3|-|TRBJ2-1|-
CASSYSSEQFF
TGTGCCAGCAGTTACAGCAGTGAGCAGTTCTTC
>TRBV5-5|-|TRBJ1-2|-
CASSFGIQGRANYGYTF
TGTGCCAGCAGCTTCGGAATACAGGGAAGAGCTAACTATGGCTACACCTTC
>TRBV18|-|TRBJ1-5|-
CASSNSNQPQHF
TGTGCCAGCTCAAATAGCAATCAGCCCCAGCATTTT